Following are 18 T cell receptor beta chains from one sample sequenced in a study of cytomegalovirus exposure and HLA in healthy donors. PCR primers comprised 60 Vbeta and 13 Jbeta primers. The data were produced by immunoSEQ multiplex PCR, yet TCRdb's version contains in-frame clones alone and is incomplete. The data contain 150,000 to 250,000 clones, 79% of them seen just once; the ten biggest clones take up around 1.6%. The sample comprised PBMCs. The receptors were gathered from a girl aged 5-17 years in good health and CMV-seropositive.

The J gene is TRBJ2-7, the V gene TRBV7-8; 8 nucleotides agree with TRBD1. The germline V gene encodes CDR1 SGHVS and CDR2 FQNEAQ. This CDR3 is 16 amino acids long. V lost 1 base and J lost 2; bases outside the gene matches: 7. The CDR3 DNA follows: TGTGCCAGCAGCTTAGACACAATGGACAGGGCCTACGAGCAGTACTTC. As protein: CASSLDTMDRAYEQYF.

The chain carries TRBV5-1 and TRBJ1-1; 7 nucleotides match TRBD1. This CDR3 spans 15 amino acids. CDR1 is SGHRS, CDR2 YFSETQ, per germline. Trimming at V came to 3 bases and at J to 10 bases, leaving 15 bases not matched to a gene. DNA for the CDR3: TGCGCCAGCAGCTGGGGGCGAGGGGGCAGGGATGGAGCTTTCTTT. Protein product: CASSWGRGGRDGAFF.

The chain couples TRBV9 to TRBJ1-5; D is possibly TRBD1 (5 bases). Between the trimmed V and J ends, which lost 0 bases and 9 bases, there was a span of 13 bases. CDR1 is SGDLS, CDR2 YYNGEE, per germline. This CDR3 has 14 amino acids. CDR3 residues: CASSVASSGGPQHF. The CDR3 region has the DNA TGTGCCAGCAGCGTAGCTTCGAGCGGGGGGCCCCAGCATTTT. Supplemented by reference TRBV9 and TRBJ1-5, the full variable domain reads DSGVTQTPKHLITATGQRVTLRCSPRSGDLSVYWYQQSLDQGLQFLIQYYNGEERAKGNILERFSAQQFPDLHSELNLSSLELGDSALYFCASSVASSGGPQHFGDGTRLSIL.

The chain joins TRBV5-1 to TRBJ2-5, with D possibly matching TRBD2 (6 bases). Germline V gene sequence: CDR1 SGHRS, CDR2 YFSETQ. The CDR3 is made up of 15 amino acids. The V end was cut by 5 bases, the J end by 1 base, with 15 bases between. The CDR3 loop is CASSTETGVQETQYF. CDR3 DNA: TGCGCCAGCAGTACAGAAACGGGGGTCCAAGAGACCCAGTACTTC.

This chain's CDR3 is CASSAPGTSGTYEQYF. The CDR3 nucleotides are TGTGCCAGCAGTGCCCCCGGGACTAGCGGTACCTACGAGCAGTACTTC. This rearrangement joins TRBV6-1 to TRBJ2-7; 11 nucleotides agree with TRBD2. The germline V gene has CDR1 MNHNS and CDR2 SASEGT. V trimming: 4 bases; J trimming: 2 bases; junction bases outside the gene matches: 7. This CDR3 has 16 residues.

This chain connects TRBV11-2 to TRBJ1-2; 10 bases match TRBD1. This CDR3 region has 15 residues. The junction had 10 bases not matched to a gene; V was cut back by 4 bases and J by 8 bases. The V gene's germline CDR1 is SGHAT and CDR2 FQNNGV. The CDR3 loop reads CASSSAGTGVFGYTF. CDR3 in DNA: TGTGCCAGCAGCTCGGCCGGGACAGGGGTATTCGGCTACACCTTC.

The rearrangement links TRBV30 to TRBJ1-4; possibly TRBD1 for D (5 bases). The CDR3 runs 13 residues. V was shortened by 0 bases and J by 6 bases, with 8 bases between the two germline ends. CDR1 is GTSNPN and CDR2 is SVGIG in the germline V gene (reference sequence). The CDR3 DNA follows: TGTGCCTGGAGTGTGGGGCAATATGAAAAACTGTTTTTT. Translated: CAWSVGQYEKLFF.

Concerning this clone: At the DNA level, this CDR3 is encoded by other sequences in the same sample as well. V and J are TRBV19 and TRBJ2-7; 7 bases align to TRBD1. Germline CDR1 reads LNHDA; CDR2 reads SQIVND (reference sequence). This CDR3 spans 13 amino acids. J lost 2 bases, V lost 5 bases, and 3 bases had no gene match. CDR3 region: CASSPGTAYEQYF. CDR3 bases: TGTGCCAGTAGTCCGGGGACAGCCTACGAGCAGTACTTC.

The CDR3 here is CASSAWATGPMDEKLFF. For the CDR3, the DNA is TGTGCCAGCAGCGCGTGGGCCACAGGGCCCATGGATGAAAAACTGTTTTTT. The J gene is TRBJ1-4, the V gene TRBV11-3; D is perhaps TRBD1 (6 bases). The V end was cut by 5 bases, the J end by 6 bases, with 22 bases between. CDR1 is SGHNT, CDR2 YENEEA, per germline. This CDR3 is built from 17 residues.

This clone was observed a few times. The CDR3 loop reads CASSSEQGYEQYF. Here the CDR3 DNA reads TGTGCCAGCAGCTCGGAACAGGGCTACGAGCAGTACTTC. V usage is TRBV7-2 and J usage is TRBJ2-7; D possibly corresponds to TRBD1 (6 bases). Trimming pared 4 bases from V and 3 bases from J, leaving 10 bases between. Germline V gives CDR1 SGHTA, CDR2 FQGNSA. CDR3 length: 13 amino acids.

The chain combines TRBV5-8 with TRBJ1-5; perhaps TRBD1 as D (6 bases). The CDR3 runs 14 residues. The germline V gene encodes CDR1 SGHTS and CDR2 YDEGEE. Trimming took 0 bases from V and 6 from J, leaving 10 bases between them. The CDR3 region is CASSLVGAGQPQHF. The CDR3 DNA is TGTGCCAGCAGCTTGGTGGGGGCGGGTCAGCCCCAGCATTTT.

This chain uses TRBV18 with TRBJ1-1, with no clear D. V shed 2 bases and J shed 1 base, with 5 bases lying between them. This CDR3 is built from 13 residues. Germline loops: CDR1 KGHSH, CDR2 LQKENI. The CDR3 sequence is CASSPLQNTEAFF. The CDR3, as DNA: TGTGCCAGCTCACCATTACAGAACACTGAAGCTTTCTTT. Full variable domain (outside the CDR3, taken from reference TRBV18 and TRBJ1-1): NAGVMQNPRHLVRRRGQEARLRCSPMKGHSHVYWYRQLPEEGLKFMVYLQKENIIDESGMPKERFSAEFPKEGPSILRIQQVVRGDSAAYFCASSPLQNTEAFFGQGTRLTVV.

V gene TRBV7-2 combines with J gene TRBJ2-3; D not resolved. V was pared by 4 bases and J by 10 bases, with 12 bases between. This CDR3 spans 12 amino acids. The V gene's germline CDR1 is SGHTA and CDR2 FQGNSA. DNA of the CDR3: TGTGCCAGCAGCTATAGTGGGCGCCCGCAGTATTTT. Translating it yields CASSYSGRPQYF.

This chain joins TRBV14 and TRBJ2-1, with 10 nucleotides matching TRBD1. The CDR3 consists of 15 residues. With V trimmed by 4 bases and J by 4 bases, 4 bases remained unmatched. Germline V CDR1 and CDR2: SGHDN, FVKESK. For the CDR3, the DNA is TGTGCCAGCAGCCTACTGGGACAGGGGTACAATGAGCAGTTCTTC. Its protein product is CASSLLGQGYNEQFF.

The gene calls are TRBV4-2 and TRBJ1-4; 9 nucleotides agree with TRBD1. CDR1 is LGHNA and CDR2 is YNFKEQ in the germline V gene. The junction had 8 bases not matched to a gene; V was cut back by 4 bases and J by 8 bases. The CDR3 extends over 15 amino acids. The CDR3 bases are TGTGCCAGCAGCCGGCACGACAGGGGGGGCGAAAAACTGTTTTTT. As protein: CASSRHDRGGEKLFF.

The V gene is TRBV5-1, the J gene TRBJ2-2, with D hard to call. Trimming cost V 0 bases and J 4 bases, with 10 bases left between them. Germline V gene lookup returns CDR1 SGHRS and CDR2 YFSETQ. This CDR3 region has 15 residues. This chain's CDR3 is CASSLAGRITGELFF. In nucleotides, the CDR3 is TGCGCCAGCAGCTTGGCCGGCAGGATCACCGGGGAGCTGTTTTTT.

This clone was counted between two and nine times. V usage is TRBV5-8 and J usage is TRBJ2-3, with D perhaps matching TRBD2 (5 bases). V was cut by 2 bases and J by 0 bases, with 13 bases left in between. Germline V gene lookup returns CDR1 SGHTS and CDR2 YDEGEE. This CDR3 has 16 residues. This chain's CDR3 is CASSLRVRASTDTQYF. The CDR3 DNA reads as TGTGCCAGCAGCTTACGGGTGAGGGCTAGCACAGATACGCAGTATTTT. Supplemented by reference TRBV5-8 and TRBJ2-3, the full variable domain reads EAGVTQSPTHLIKTRGQQATLRCSPISGHTSVYWYQQALGLGLQFLLWYDEGEERNRGNFPPRFSGRQFPNYSSELNVNALELEDSALYLCASSLRVRASTDTQYFGPGTRLTVL.

The table lists this clone with a few counts. The V gene is TRBV11-2, the J gene TRBJ2-7, with D maybe TRBD2 (5 bases). CDR3 length: 15 residues. V shed 5 bases and J shed 3 bases, with 17 bases lying between them. Germline values: CDR1 SGHAT, CDR2 FQNNGV. In DNA, the CDR3 is TGTGCCAGCAGCCGCATTGATCGGGGAAACTACGAGCAGTACTTC. Its translation: CASSRIDRGNYEQYF.